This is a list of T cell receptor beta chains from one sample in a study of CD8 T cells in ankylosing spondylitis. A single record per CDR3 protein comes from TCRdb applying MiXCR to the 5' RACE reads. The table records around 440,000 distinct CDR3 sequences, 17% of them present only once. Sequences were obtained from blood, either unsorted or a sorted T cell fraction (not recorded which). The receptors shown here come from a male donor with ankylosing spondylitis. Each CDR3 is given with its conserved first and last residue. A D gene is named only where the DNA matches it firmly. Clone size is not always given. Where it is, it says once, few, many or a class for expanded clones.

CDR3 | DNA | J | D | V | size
CATSRDFGVTNEKLFF | TGTGCCACCAGCAGAGATTTCGGCGTTACTAATGAAAAACTGTTTTTT | TRBJ1-4 | . | TRBV15 | few
CSARGFGVRDNEQFF | TGCAGTGCTAGGGGATTTGGGGTACGGGACAATGAGCAGTTCTTC | TRBJ2-1 | . | TRBV20-1 | .
CASSLLTGAGYTF | TGTGCCAGCAGCTTATTGACAGGGGCAGGCTACACCTTC | TRBJ1-2 | TRBD1 | TRBV7-2 | .
CASSAGGLLLRETQYF | TGTGCCAGCAGCGCCGGTGGACTCCTCCTCCGAGAGACCCAGTACTTC | TRBJ2-5 | . | TRBV9 | .
CASSPPTSGAQETQYF | TGTGCCAGCAGTCCCCCGACTAGCGGGGCCCAAGAGACCCAGTACTTC | TRBJ2-5 | TRBD2 | TRBV12-3/TRBV12-4 | few
CSARAPGQANTGELFF | TGCAGTGCTAGAGCCCCGGGACAGGCCAACACCGGGGAGCTGTTTTTT | TRBJ2-2 | TRBD1 | TRBV20-1 | .
CSAQPPGGSSYEQYF | TGCAGTGCTCAGCCTCCAGGGGGCTCTTCCTACGAGCAGTACTTC | TRBJ2-7 | TRBD1 | TRBV20-1 | .
CASSTFFSPGQGALSANYGYTF | TGTGCCAGCAGTACTTTCTTTTCCCCGGGACAGGGGGCTTTGTCGGCTAACTATGGCTACACCTTC | TRBJ1-2 | TRBD1 | TRBV6-2/TRBV6-3 | .
CASSSESSHYGYTF | TGCGCCAGCAGCTCCGAGAGCAGCCACTATGGCTACACCTTC | TRBJ1-2 | . | TRBV5-1 | few
CASIHTASGGYTF | TGTGCCAGCATCCATACGGCGTCGGGGGGCTACACCTTC | TRBJ1-2 | . | TRBV6-1 | .
CASSVSHSVELFF | TGTGCCAGTAGTGTCTCCCATTCGGTAGAGCTGTTTTTT | TRBJ2-2 | . | TRBV19 | few
CASSEEGAGYNEQFF | TGTGCCAGCAGTGAGGAGGGCGCGGGCTACAATGAGCAGTTCTTC | TRBJ2-1 | . | TRBV6-4 | .
CASSLEEFTGELFF | TGCGCCAGCAGCCTGGAGGAATTCACCGGGGAGCTGTTTTTT | TRBJ2-2 | . | TRBV4-1 | few
CASSLDRVGEKLFF | TGTGCCAGCAGTTTAGACAGGGTAGGGGAAAAACTGTTTTTT | TRBJ1-4 | . | TRBV12-3/TRBV12-4 | many
CSAGVLSTDTQYF | TGCAGTGCGGGGGTACTTAGCACAGATACGCAGTATTTT | TRBJ2-3 | . | TRBV20-1 | .
CASSPLGGLMTEAFF | TGTGCCAGCAGCCCCCTTGGGGGTCTAATGACTGAAGCTTTCTTT | TRBJ1-1 | . | TRBV3-1 | .
CASSELAGGLTDTQYF | TGTGCCAGCAGTGAATTGGCGGGGGGCCTCACAGATACGCAGTATTTT | TRBJ2-3 | TRBD2 | TRBV6-1 | .